This TCR beta chain was sequenced during a study of early stage breast cancer tumors. Profiled with immunoSEQ multiplex PCR; TCRdb holds only in-frame clones, not every one. The table includes tens of thousands of clones, about 90% detected once. Sequences were obtained from blood. The clonotype comes from a person in their 70s with breast cancer.

CDR3: CASSRDSNEQFF. CDR3 sequence (DNA): TGTGCCAGCAGCCGGGACTCCAATGAGCAGTTCTTC. The chain combines TRBV5-4 with TRBJ2-1; possible D gene TRBD2, 6 bases. The CDR3 consists of 12 residues. CDR1 SGHNT and CDR2 YYREEE come from the germline V gene (reference sequence). Trimming removed 4 bases from V and 6 bases from J, with 8 bases in between.